This T cell receptor (beta chain) comes out of a study of neurological immune-mediated disorders. TCRdb re-analysed the 5' RACE reads in MiXCR, keeping a single row per CDR3 protein. Of about 38,000 distinct CDR3 sequences listed, 11% are singletons. This clonotype was counted many times. Described time point: technical triplicate 1. For the unsorted libraries, 2 million PBMCs stored at -80 C served as input. Looked up from germline, CDR1 is MNHEY and CDR2 is SMNVEV (reference sequence). The CDR3 loop spans 15 amino acids. V lost 5 bases and J 1 base, leaving 14 bases between the germline ends. What was sequenced was PBMCs. The sequence came from a man between 60 and 75 years old with HTLV-1-associated myelopathy (HAM/TSP). The chain joins TRBV27 to TRBJ1-1; possible D gene TRBD1, 5 bases. CDR3 residues: CASSPRDSRNTEAFF. In DNA form, the CDR3 reads TGTGCCAGCAGTCCCCGGGACTCCCGGAACACTGAAGCTTTCTTT.